A single sample is the source of the 4 T cell receptor beta chains below, sequenced in a study of cytomegalovirus exposure and HLA in healthy donors. This PCR relied on a set of 60 Vbeta primers and 13 Jbeta primers. Profiling relied on immunoSEQ multiplex PCR, and the TCRdb table lists in-frame clones only, not all of them. The table includes 120,000 or so clones, over 65% detected once. The material sequenced was PBMCs. The receptors stem from a man younger than 40 in good health and CMV-seropositive.

The genes are TRBV30 and TRBJ1-5; D may be TRBD1 (6 bases). Germline CDR1 GTSNPN, CDR2 SVGIG (reference sequence). The V gene lost 0 bases and the J gene lost 4 bases, with 10 bases spanning the gap. The CDR3 length is 14 residues. The CDR3 sequence is CAWSVVQGNQPQHF. In DNA, the CDR3 is TGTGCCTGGAGTGTCGTACAGGGAAATCAGCCCCAGCATTTT.

The chain couples TRBV4-2 to TRBJ1-5, with TRBD1 as a possible D gene (6 bases). The V end was cut by 4 bases, the J end by 3 bases, with 13 bases between. The CDR3 is 15 residues long. Looked up from germline, CDR1 is LGHNA and CDR2 is YNFKEQ. The CDR3, as DNA: TGTGCCAGCAGCCCCGAGTTGGGGGCCAATCAGCCCCAGCATTTT. This gives the protein CASSPELGANQPQHF.

V gene TRBV27 combines with J gene TRBJ2-3; the D is unclear. V was cut by 0 bases and J by 11 bases, with 15 bases left in between. Germline V gene data show CDR1 as MNHEY and CDR2 as SMNVEV (reference sequence). CDR3 length equals 14 residues. DNA of the CDR3: TGTGCCAGCAGTTTATCCCCCGTCCCATCGAGGCAGTATTTT. Its translation: CASSLSPVPSRQYF.

The chain employs TRBV4-3 and TRBJ2-7, with 7 bases identical to TRBD1. Germline CDR1 and CDR2: LGHNA and YSLEER. The junction had 19 bases not matched to a gene; V was cut back by 4 bases and J by 7 bases. The CDR3 length is 17 residues. CDR3: CASSREGTGAAWEEQYF. The CDR3 coding sequence is TGCGCCAGCAGCCGCGAAGGTACAGGGGCCGCGTGGGAGGAGCAGTACTTC.